Listed here are 27 T cell receptor beta chains from one sample, sequenced in a study of CD8+CD57+ T cells in acquired aplastic anemia. Only patients with CD8+CD57+ cell expansion on flow cytometry were chosen for sequencing. Genomic DNA acted as the template from which TCR beta VDJ combination and CDR3 sequence profiling were carried out. TCRdb re-called the reads with MiXCR, one entry per CDR3 protein. The sample has 150,000 to 200,000 distinct CDR3 sequences; around half are singletons. The sequenced sample consisted of sorted CD4+, CD8+, or CD8+CD57+ T cells (not recorded which) from PBMCs. These receptors all stem from a human donor with aplastic anemia.

This clonotype was picked up a small number of times. The rearrangement joins TRBV7-8 to TRBJ2-5; no definite D call. CDR1 is SGHVS and CDR2 is FQNEAQ in the germline V gene. The V end was cut by 6 bases, the J end by 5 bases, with 13 bases between. This CDR3 is built from 13 residues. The CDR3 sequence is CASSPDPVETQYF. The CDR3 DNA reads as TGTGCCAGCAGTCCGGACCCAGTCGAGACCCAGTACTTC.

This clonotype was seen at least ten times. V usage is TRBV3-1 and J usage is TRBJ1-1; 7 bases match TRBD1. This CDR3 has 14 amino acids. Germline CDR1 reads LGHDT; CDR2 reads YNNKEL (reference sequence). The V and J ends lost 1 base and 5 bases, in that order; junction bases with no gene match: 4. This CDR3 is CASSQVTGTTEAFF. CDR3 sequence (DNA): TGTGCCAGCAGCCAAGTGACAGGGACGACTGAAGCTTTCTTT. The whole variable domain, remainder taken from reference TRBV3-1 and TRBJ1-1, is DTAVSQTPKYLVTQMGNDKSIKCEQNLGHDTMYWYKQDSKKFLKIMFSYNNKELIINETVPNRFSPKSPDKAHLNLHINSLELGDSAVYFCASSQVTGTTEAFFGQGTRLTVV.

The DNA of the CDR3 is TGTGCCAGCAGTGACAACAGTAATTCACCCCTCCACTTT. This translates into CASSDNSNSPLHF. This rearrangement joins TRBV12-3 or TRBV12-4 to TRBJ1-6; D uncertain. The CDR3 has 13 residues. The V end lost 5 bases, the J end lost 6 bases, and 8 bases lay between the germline ends.

The V and J genes are TRBV6-5 and TRBJ1-1, with 8 bases lining up with TRBD1. The CDR3 runs 15 residues. V trimming: 1 base; J trimming: 1 base; junction bases outside the gene matches: 2. Germline CDR1 reads MNHEY; CDR2 reads SVGAGI. CDR3 in DNA: TGTGCCAGCAGTTACTTGGGACAGGAGAACACTGAAGCTTTCTTT. It is translated as CASSYLGQENTEAFF.

The chain uses TRBV19 and TRBJ1-6; D remains ambiguous. The CDR3 loop spans 15 amino acids. CDR1 and CDR2 (germline): LNHDA, SQIVND (reference sequence). V lost 3 bases and J lost 8, with 14 bases in between. CDR3 amino acids: CASSIGRGGDSPLHF. CDR3 sequence (DNA): TGTGCCAGTAGTATCGGCCGCGGAGGCGATTCACCCCTCCACTTT.

The V and J genes are TRBV28 and TRBJ2-6; 7 nucleotides align to TRBD2. CDR1 and CDR2 from the germline V gene are MDHEN and SYDVKM. The trim removed 1 base at V and 1 base at J, leaving 10 bases unmatched. The CDR3 loop spans 19 amino acids. The chain's CDR3 is CASSLSAGVRLSGANVLTF. CDR3 sequence (DNA): TGTGCCAGCAGTTTATCCGCGGGGGTCAGGCTGTCTGGGGCCAACGTCCTGACTTTC. The entire variable domain, with the rest obtained from reference TRBV28 and TRBJ2-6, is as follows: DVKVTQSSRYLVKRTGEKVFLECVQDMDHENMFWYRQDPGLGLRLIYFSYDVKMKEKGDIPEGYSVSREKKERFSLILESASTNQTSMYLCASSLSAGVRLSGANVLTFGAGSRLTVL.

This clonotype was picked up many times. This chain uses TRBV6-1 with TRBJ1-1, with D possibly TRBD1 on 5 matching bases. Germline-derived CDR1 and CDR2 are MNHNS and SASEGT. The CDR3 runs to 11 residues. Trimming removed 6 bases at V and 11 bases at J, with 13 bases between. The chain's CDR3 is CASSRQNEAFF. CDR3 in DNA: TGTGCCAGCAGCAGACAGAATGAGGCTTTCTTT.

This clonotype has more than one count but fewer than ten. CDR3 DNA: TGTGCCAGCAGCCCCGGGACGTACTATGGCTACACCTTC. Residues: CASSPGTYYGYTF. The chain combines TRBV7-2 with TRBJ1-2; a weak D match, TRBD1 (5 bases). The CDR3 covers 13 residues. The V and J ends lost 5 bases and 3 bases respectively, with 10 bases between them. Germline lookup yields CDR1 SGHTA and CDR2 FQGNSA. The full variable domain, rest sourced from reference TRBV7-2 and TRBJ1-2, is GAGVSQSPSNKVTEKGKDVELRCDPISGHTALYWYRQSLGQGLEFLIYFQGNSAPDKSGLPSDRFSAERTGGSVSTLTIQRTQQEDSAVYLCASSPGTYYGYTFGSGTRLTVV.

This sequence joins TRBV5-1 and TRBJ2-7; a possible D gene is TRBD2 (6 bases). This CDR3 contains 14 residues. Trimming removed 1 base from V and 4 bases from J, with 12 bases in between. Germline CDR1 SGHRS, CDR2 YFSETQ. CDR3 in DNA: TGCGCCAGCAGCTTGCGGGGGAGGTGGTACGAGCAGTACTTC. This translates into CASSLRGRWYEQYF. Using reference TRBV5-1 and TRBJ2-7 for the parts outside the CDR3, the full variable domain is KAGVTQTPRYLIKTRGQQVTLSCSPISGHRSVSWYQQTPGQGLQFLFEYFSETQRNKGNFPGRFSGRQFSNSRSEMNVSTLELGDSALYLCASSLRGRWYEQYFGPGTRLTVT.

Concerning this clonotype: The junction differs from germline at one of its ends, possibly a read error. The chain combines TRBV2 with TRBJ2-7, with a weak D call TRBD1 (6 bases). Germline lookup yields CDR1 SNHLY and CDR2 FYNNEI. This CDR3 spans 11 amino acids. Here the CDR3 reads CACRTAGGQYF. As DNA, the CDR3 is TGTGCCTGCAGGACAGCCGGAGGGCAGTACTTC.

In this sample, this clonotype turned up many times. The gene calls are TRBV4-3 and TRBJ2-2, with D possibly matching TRBD2 (5 bases). V was clipped by 4 bases and J by 5 bases, with 5 bases between them. This CDR3 has 12 amino acids. The germline V gene has CDR1 LGHNA and CDR2 YSLEER. The CDR3 region has the DNA TGCGCCAGCAGCCGACTAACCGGGGAGCTGTTTTTT. This sequence encodes CASSRLTGELFF.

This clonotype was recorded a few times. The CDR3 DNA reads as TGTGCCAGCAGTTACTCGAAGTTGGGCAGGCCTGTTGGAAACACCATATATTTT. Translated: CASSYSKLGRPVGNTIYF. The chain recombines TRBV6-2 or TRBV6-3 with TRBJ1-3; D not certain. The CDR3 is made up of 18 amino acids. The V gene's germline CDR1 is MNHEY and CDR2 SVGEGT. Trimming removed 0 bases from V and 3 bases from J, with 18 bases in between.

V is TRBV29-1 and J is TRBJ2-3; D is unclear. Germline CDR1 is SQVTM and CDR2 is ANQGSEA. Trimming stripped 3 bases from V and 6 bases from J, with 10 bases between. The CDR3 totals 12 residues. CDR3 nucleotides: TGCAGCGTTGATCAATTTGCCGATACGCAGTATTTT. Amino acid sequence: CSVDQFADTQYF.

J is TRBJ2-3 and V is TRBV7-2; a possible D gene is TRBD2 (6 bases). Germline assignment: CDR1 SGHTA and CDR2 FQGNSA. The CDR3 totals 13 residues. Trimming stripped 3 bases from V and 5 bases from J, with 9 bases between. CDR3 sequence: CASSLQGGDTQYF. In DNA, the CDR3 is TGTGCCAGCAGCTTGCAGGGAGGAGATACGCAGTATTTT.

This clonotype was recorded many times. The chain has TRBV19 and TRBJ1-6; TRBD1 matches 7 bases. The germline CDR1 and CDR2 sequences are LNHDA and SQIVND (reference sequence). This CDR3 spans 13 amino acids. Unmatched junction bases numbered 6, after V lost 9 bases and J lost 7 bases. CDR3 sequence reads: CASGDRANSPLHF. CDR3 DNA sequence: TGTGCCAGCGGTGACAGGGCGAATTCACCCCTCCACTTT. The full variable domain, its missing parts supplied by reference TRBV19 and TRBJ1-6, is DGGITQSPKYLFRKEGQNVTLSCEQNLNHDAMYWYRQDPGQGLRLIYYSQIVNDFQKGDIAEGYSVSREKKESFPLTVTSAQKNPTAFYLCASGDRANSPLHFGNGTRLTVT.

This clonotype showed up just a few times. This chain uses TRBV7-2 with TRBJ2-7; D unclear. Trimming took 3 bases from V and 0 from J, leaving 6 bases between them. Looked up from germline, CDR1 is SGHTA and CDR2 is FQGNSA. The CDR3 loop spans 13 amino acids. CDR3 bases: TGTGCCAGCAGCTTTGCTAGCTCCTACGAGCAGTACTTC. Protein: CASSFASSYEQYF.

This rearrangement joins TRBV29-1 to TRBJ2-1, with 8 bases aligning to TRBD2. CDR1 and CDR2 from the germline V gene are SQVTM and ANQGSEA. The CDR3 is 14 amino acids. V was clipped by 5 bases and J by 1 base; unmatched bases: 4. The CDR3 DNA follows: TGCAGCGTTCACTTAGCGGGGTCCTACAATGAGCAGTTCTTC. This encodes CSVHLAGSYNEQFF.

This clonotype was seen only a few times. This rearrangement joins TRBV3-1 to TRBJ1-4; D gene ambiguous. Between the trimmed V and J ends, which lost 0 bases and 7 bases, there was a span of 12 bases. Per the germline V gene, CDR1 is LGHDT and CDR2 is YNNKEL (reference sequence). The CDR3 covers 15 residues. CDR3 sequence reads: CASSQDGSSREKLFF. CDR3 sequence (DNA): TGTGCCAGCAGCCAAGATGGAAGCAGTCGTGAAAAACTGTTTTTT.

This clonotype was counted at least ten times. V and J are TRBV20-1 and TRBJ1-5, with TRBD1 as a possible D gene (6 bases). Germline V CDR1 and CDR2: DFQATT, SNEGSKA (reference sequence). There are 14 residues in the CDR3. The V end lost 0 bases, the J end lost 9 bases, and 15 bases lay between the germline ends. CDR3 in DNA: TGCAGTGCTAGAGATCTCGGGGGGGGGCGGCCCCAGCATTTT. Amino acid sequence: CSARDLGGGRPQHF.

The V call is TRBV25-1, the J call TRBJ2-7; possibly TRBD1 for D (5 bases). Germline assignment: CDR1 MGHDK and CDR2 SYGVNS. CDR3 length equals 14 residues. V lost 6 bases and J lost 2, with 14 bases in between. CDR3 residues: CASSPQGVTYEQYF. DNA for the CDR3: TGTGCCAGCAGCCCTCAGGGTGTGACCTACGAGCAGTACTTC.

This clonotype was counted at least ten times. Because it lacks the conserved phenylalanine or tryptophan at the end, this CDR3 is likely a read error. The V gene is TRBV25-1, the J gene TRBJ2-7, with D possibly TRBD1 on 6 matching bases. Germline V gene lookup returns CDR1 MGHDK and CDR2 SYGVNS. The CDR3 covers 13 residues. Trimming pared 7 bases from V and 1 base from J, leaving 11 bases between. CDR3 sequence: CASKGDGSYEQYL. The CDR3 DNA follows: TGTGCCAGCAAGGGGGACGGGTCCTACGAGCAGTACCTC.

The rearrangement links TRBV2 to TRBJ2-5; no clear D gene. The V gene lost 4 bases and the J gene lost 5 bases, with 14 bases spanning the gap. The CDR3 is 14 residues long. CDR1 SNHLY and CDR2 FYNNEI come from the germline V gene. CDR3 sequence reads: CASSGLTGVETQYF. The CDR3, as DNA: TGTGCCAGCAGTGGTCTAACGGGCGTTGAGACCCAGTACTTC. Full variable domain (remainder filled in from reference TRBV2 and TRBJ2-5): EPEVTQTPSHQVTQMGQEVILRCVPISNHLYFYWYRQILGQKVEFLVSFYNNEISEKSEIFDDQFSVERPDGSNFTLKIRSTKLEDSAMYFCASSGLTGVETQYFGPGTRLLVL.

The chain links TRBV25-1 to TRBJ2-2, with D uncertain. Trimming cost V 2 bases and J 4 bases, with 8 bases left between them. Per germline, CDR1 MGHDK and CDR2 SYGVNS. This CDR3 has 14 residues. CDR3 sequence: CASSEIGLTGELFF. The CDR3 DNA reads TGTGCCAGCAGTGAAATAGGTCTCACCGGGGAGCTGTTTTTT.

The chain combines TRBV9 with TRBJ2-1; D unresolved. The CDR3 has 15 amino acids. CDR1 is SGDLS, CDR2 YYNGEE, per germline. Trimming took off 0 bases at V and 5 bases at J, with 12 bases between the two ends. The CDR3 spells CASSVATGLDNEQFF. The CDR3 DNA sequence: TGTGCCAGCAGCGTAGCTACGGGCTTAGACAATGAGCAGTTCTTC.

This clonotype was counted at least ten times. The rearrangement links TRBV3-1 to TRBJ2-3; TRBD1 matches 10 bases. The CDR3 totals 18 residues. Trimming removed 0 bases from V and 4 bases from J; junction bases left unmatched: 10. The V gene's germline CDR1 is LGHDT and CDR2 YNNKEL (reference sequence). The CDR3 DNA sequence: TGTGCCAGCAGCCAAGATTTGACAGGGGGCGGTTTCGCAGATACGCAGTATTTT. The encoded protein is CASSQDLTGGGFADTQYF.

This clonotype was counted many times. V is TRBV7-8 and J is TRBJ2-2; D gene unclear. V was shortened by 2 bases and J by 6 bases, with 10 bases between the two germline ends. Germline V gene sequence: CDR1 SGHVS, CDR2 FQNEAQ. CDR3 length equals 14 residues. In DNA form, the CDR3 reads TGTGCCAGCAGCTTATCCCTTAGGTCCGGGGAGCTGTTTTTT. It codes for CASSLSLRSGELFF.

The gene calls are TRBV2 and TRBJ2-5; either TRBD1 or TRBD2 may fit D (6 bases each). V was clipped by 7 bases and J by 5 bases, with 14 bases between them. Germline loops: CDR1 SNHLY, CDR2 FYNNEI. This CDR3 region has 13 residues. CDR3 sequence (DNA): TGTGCCAGCAACCCAGGGGAGGATGAGACCCAGTACTTC. Translation gives CASNPGEDETQYF.